What follows are 4 T cell receptor beta chains derived from one specimen sequenced in a study of T cell responses to AZD1222 COVID-19 vaccine. Assay: immunoSEQ multiplex PCR; the TCRdb copy retains only in-frame clones and omits some. The sample includes some 120,000 clones, 80% to 90% of them seen just once. Sequencing used peripheral blood, obtained on day 0 of AZD1222 vaccination. The receptors here all came from an adult in good health.

The rearrangement uses TRBV29-1 and TRBJ2-1; 13 bases line up with TRBD2. Germline values: CDR1 SQVTM, CDR2 ANQGSEA. J lost 7 bases, V lost 1 base, and 10 bases had no gene match. CDR3 length: 17 amino acids. The CDR3 DNA follows: TGCAGCGTTGAAGGCGAGACTAGCGGGAGGCTTGGAAATGAGCAGTTCTTC. Its protein product is CSVEGETSGRLGNEQFF.

This chain uses TRBV18 with TRBJ1-1; 8 nucleotides agree with TRBD1. CDR3 length: 15 residues. CDR1 is KGHSH, CDR2 LQKENI, per germline. V dropped 3 bases and J dropped 4; count of bases not matched to a gene: 7. The CDR3 bases are TGTGCCAGCTCACCGGACAGGGCGGTTACCACTGAAGCTTTCTTT. Its translation: CASSPDRAVTTEAFF.

CDR3 sequence (DNA): TGTGCCAGCAGCGGTGAGGTAGCCACTTTCTCCGATACGCAGTATTTT. This translates into CASSGEVATFSDTQYF. J is TRBJ2-3 and V is TRBV3-1 (or the pseudogene TRBV3-2); D not certain. Trimming left V 5 bases short and J 6 bases short, with 21 bases between. This CDR3 has 16 amino acids. Looked up from germline, CDR1 is LGHDT and CDR2 is YNNKEL (reference sequence).

The chain is built from TRBV6-2 or TRBV6-3 and TRBJ2-4; 9 bases agree with TRBD1. The V and J ends lost 2 bases and 6 bases, in that order; junction bases with no gene match: 5. The CDR3 contains 15 residues. The germline V gene has CDR1 MNHEY and CDR2 SVGEGT. In DNA, the CDR3 is TGTGCCAGCAGTTACCTCCGACAGGGGGGAAACATTCAGTACTTC. This gives the protein CASSYLRQGGNIQYF.